This T cell receptor beta chain was identified in a study of T cell responses to AZD1222 COVID-19 vaccine (dated by TCRdb to about 2021). Regarding the complete study: AZD1222 recipients with second doses at about 4 weeks or about 12 weeks were pooled, because spike-specific TCR depth and breadth did not differ between schedules. A total of 233 trial participants underwent TCR sequencing, of whom roughly 210 received two doses of AZD1222 and 26 received two doses of the MenACWY control vaccine. Trial participants were enrolled by age into subgroups of 18-55, 56-69 and 70-plus years, and around 150, 28 and 57 TCR-sequenced participants, respectively, were included in these subgroups.

Comments on this clone: The target of this receptor is not known. Base qualities are not provided; no much larger clone lies one nucleotide away.

The sample's time point, from its label and the paper: baseline before first vaccination. Vaccinee samples were obtained from the UK trials COV001 and COV002, which included a single-blind randomized controlled phase 2/3 trial of AZD1222 (ChAdOx1 nCoV-19) in healthy adults. For TCRbeta chain sequencing, PBMC samples from trial participants were taken at day 0 and at day 28 after the second dose. Results and caveats for the whole study, not just this receptor: CD4 TCRs associated with the vaccine covered the entire spike protein, and the dominant responses were in regions 160-218 and 743-854. Epitopes outside the regions mutated in the B.1.351 and B.1.1.7 variants were reportedly recognized by nearly half of the unique spike-specific TCRs. Most participants were white British and females outnumbered males, and the authors suggested that clonal diversity may have been underestimated. In the small 56-69-year group, the increase in depth fell short of significance, most likely because of low power. A significant rise in spike-specific TCR breadth and depth was observed after two AZD1222 doses relative to day 0 and relative to MenACWY recipients. No day 14 peak-response samples were available, so repertoires were characterized only after the peak T cell response. Only five or six AZD1222 recipients were SARS-CoV-2 seropositive at baseline, limiting conclusions about previously exposed vaccinees.

The CDR3 regions of human TCRbeta chains were analyzed by immunosequencing. The source study handled its data this way. Repertoire TCRs were checked for matches against a reference library of SARS-CoV-2-specific TCRs that had been generated using the MIRA antigen-specificity platform. Breadth was defined as the fraction of unique TCRs that were SARS-CoV-2-associated. Depth was defined as the fraction of total T cells that were SARS-CoV-2-associated. Using the MIRA data, every spike-specific TCR was mapped to the spike region that the TCR reacted to and assigned to either a CD4 or a CD8 class. Log10-transformed breadth and depth values were compared by one-way ANOVA with Sidak's multiple comparisons tests. The immuneACCESS repertoire file appears here via TCRdb, limited to in-frame rearrangements. These files lack a portion of the clones; in checked studies, under half of the deficit traces to unresolved V genes, and the cause of the others is not known. That table supplies the V and J calls and clone size; D and trimming were determined from the DNA. A total of approximately 140,000 clones appear in this sample, more than 70% of them only once. About 15% of the sample comes from the top ten.

The CDR3 sequence holds 14 residues, the cysteine and phenylalanine included. Solely the CDR3 DNA is kept, with 42 bases framed from the first base. The V end gives up 6 bases and the J end 0 bases, leaving 4 bases in the junction not matched to a gene. Based on the germline V gene (reference sequence), the CDR1 and CDR2 sequences are MNHEY and SMNVEV. The rearrangement joined TRBV27 to TRBJ1-1; TRBD1 aligns with 7 central bases. The sample here was peripheral blood, taken on day 0 of AZD1222 vaccination. The TCR was taken from an adult in good health. The nucleotides are TGTGCCAGCAGCGGACAGGACATGAACACTGAAGCTTTCTTT. The resulting protein is CASSGQDMNTEAFF.